The clone carrying this TCR beta chain was seen a few times. The antigen remains undetermined. Germline CDR1 and CDR2: SGHTA and FQGNSA. CDR3 length equals 12 residues. Trimming took 5 bases from V and 7 from J, leaving 11 bases between them. The data originate from a study of cytomegalovirus exposure and HLA in healthy donors. Assay: immunoSEQ multiplex PCR; the TCRdb copy retains only in-frame clones and omits some. Of tens of thousands of clones in the sample, around 88% were seen once. While the first cohort had about 610 subjects, the donors belonged to the separate validation cohort of about 120 subjects. Study-level points and caveats: The authors enumerated roughly 180 TCR beta chains as linked to cytomegalovirus.

The sample taken for sequencing was PBMCs. J is TRBJ1-1 and V is TRBV7-2; a possible D gene is TRBD1 (5 bases). This clonotype originated in a woman in her late teens or twenties in good health and CMV-seronegative. The chain's CDR3 is CASSRGVGEAFF. As DNA, the CDR3 is TGTGCCAGCAGCCGGGGGGTCGGTGAAGCTTTCTTT. The full variable domain, rest sourced from reference TRBV7-2 and TRBJ1-1, is GAGVSQSPSNKVTEKGKDVELRCDPISGHTALYWYRQSLGQGLEFLIYFQGNSAPDKSGLPSDRFSAERTGGSVSTLTIQRTQQEDSAVYLCASSRGVGEAFFGQGTRLTVV.